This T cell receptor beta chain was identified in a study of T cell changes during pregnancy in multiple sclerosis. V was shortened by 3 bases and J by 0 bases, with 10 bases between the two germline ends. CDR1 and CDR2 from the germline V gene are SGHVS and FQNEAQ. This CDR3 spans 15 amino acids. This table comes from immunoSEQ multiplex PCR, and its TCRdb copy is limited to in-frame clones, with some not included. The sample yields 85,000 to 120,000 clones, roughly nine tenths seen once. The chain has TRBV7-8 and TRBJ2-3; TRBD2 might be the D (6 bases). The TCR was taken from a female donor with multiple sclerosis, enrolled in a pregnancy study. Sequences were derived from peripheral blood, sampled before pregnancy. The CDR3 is CASSFLSGSTDTQYF. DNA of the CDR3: TGTGCCAGCAGCTTCCTTAGCGGTAGCACAGATACGCAGTATTTT.